This T cell receptor (beta chain) was identified in a study of T-cell reconstitution after alpha-beta-depleted transplantation in children. Broader study findings: Recipient T cells and thymic progenitors that survived were the source of the high TCRbeta diversity seen at day 60 in some patients. Several hundred expanded graft clones reportedly gave rise to the alpha-beta T cells present about two months after transplant.

Worth noting for this clonotype: No antigen is known for it.

The V and J ends lost 7 bases and 0 bases, in that order; junction bases with no gene match: 18. This CDR3 comprises 19 residues. Germline assignment: CDR1 MNHNS and CDR2 SASEGT. Unique molecular identifiers were built into the TCRbeta library. TCRdb itself ran the PCR reads through MiXCR, one entry per CDR3 protein. The sample holds fewer than 550,000 distinct CDR3 sequences, 11% seen once. The V gene is TRBV6-1, the J gene TRBJ2-7, with 10 bases matching TRBD1. The sequence came from a female patient aged 2-9 years who had a stem cell transplant for aplastic anemia, so the T cells may come from the graft donor. The source was PBMCs, mostly from graft donor cells, collected 180 days after TCRalphabeta/CD19-depleted stem cell transplant. CDR3 DNA: TGTGCCAGCACTAAATTTGGTACGGGACAGGGGTCATCCTCCTACGAGCAGTACTTC. Residues: CASTKFGTGQGSSSYEQYF.